The present T cell receptor beta chain was sequenced within a study of CD8+ T cells in alopecia areata. The V segment lost 6 bases and the J segment 1 base; nucleotides outside the gene matches: 5. The CDR3 extends over 14 amino acids. CDR1 SQVTM and CDR2 ANQGSEA come from the germline V gene. The sample's treatment: oral pan-JAK inhibitor, 5-10 mg twice daily. Sequencing used cDNA as its template, made by extracting RNA and reverse transcribing it. Assay: immunoSEQ multiplex PCR; the TCRdb copy retains only in-frame clones and omits some. The repertoire consists of 150,000 to 200,000 clones, with about three fifths occurring once and the leading ten covering around 0.92%. As for this clone: Within the sample, other DNA sequences also encode this same CDR3.

This material consisted of CD4+ T cells sorted from blood, taken at week 24, from a patient treated with tofacitinib. This chain connects TRBV29-1 to TRBJ1-1, with 10 bases aligning to TRBD1. The sequence came from a human donor with alopecia areata. The CDR3 here is CSVTRQGANTEAFF. The CDR3 DNA follows: TGCAGCGTCACTCGACAGGGGGCGAACACTGAAGCTTTCTTT.